This record concerns one TCR beta chain sequence. In its sample, this clonotype was seen a few times. The target of this receptor is not known. No base quality information exists; no much larger clone differs at one position. This sample was taken from a study of T-cell reconstitution after alpha-beta-depleted transplantation in children (dated by TCRdb to the mid-2010s). Regarding the study in general: Using TCR repertoire profiling, the study quantitatively followed how T-cell immune reconstitution unfolded in children after TCRalphabeta/CD19-depleted allogeneic hematopoietic cell transplantation. The full study reports these points: The apparently early alphabetaT-cell count recovery about two months after transplant was reportedly dependent on only several hundred rapidly expanded clones derived from non-depleted graft cells. Over subsequent months, a decline in hyperexpanded clone frequencies was noted, and after one year, T-cell counts and TCRbeta diversity were mostly ascribed to newly produced T cells. In some patients, high TCRbeta diversity at day 60 was attributed to recipient T cells and intrathymic progenitors that had survived conditioning.

The time point label corresponds to: day 60 (about 2 months) after transplantation. The label giving this sample's treatment or condition can be read as: allogeneic hematopoietic cell transplantation with graft depleted of TCRalphabeta T cells and CD19 B cells. Transplant recipients were children who received TCRalphabeta/CD19-depleted allogeneic hematopoietic cell grafts. Receptor libraries were prepared by PCR. The sequencer listed for this sample is Illumina HiSeq 2500. TCR library preparation used molecular barcoding, with unique molecular identifiers applied to normalize quantification of the TCRbeta repertoire. The public reads were reprocessed in TCRdb via fastp at Q25 and MiXCR, keeping in-frame beta chains. Each entry merges the rows of one CDR3 protein and shows their most common DNA and genes. In this sample the table shows about 98,000 distinct CDR3 sequences, 4.5% to 7.5% of which occur a single time. The biggest ten clones account for approximately 6.6% of the sample.

Trimming takes 7 bases off V and 0 bases off J; junction bases not matched to a gene: 15. CDR1 and CDR2 were assigned from the germline V gene as MNHNS and SASEGT. Measured from the cysteine to the phenylalanine, the CDR3 is 17 residues long. Here the CDR3 DNA is all that survives: 51 bases in frame from base 1. This chain is built from TRBV6-1 and TRBJ2-7, with 7 bases in between that match TRBD1. Specimen: PBMCs, mostly from graft donor cells, collected 60 days after TCRalphabeta/CD19-depleted stem cell transplant. The receptor was derived from a female patient aged 2-10 years who had a stem cell transplant for Fanconi anemia, so the T cells may come from the graft donor. This receptor has the CDR3 CASTHSGRTGRSYEQYF. The DNA sequence follows: TGTGCCAGCACCCACAGTGGGCGGACAGGCCGCTCCTACGAGCAGTACTTC.